A single sample gave rise to the 3 T cell receptor beta chains below, sequenced in a study of cytomegalovirus exposure and HLA in healthy donors. 13 Jbeta primers and 60 Vbeta primers were used for the PCR. Sequenced by immunoSEQ multiplex PCR; TCRdb stores in-frame clones only, minus some. There are some 90,000 clones in the sample; roughly 80% occur only once, and approximately 29% lies in the top ten. The sequencing sample was made of PBMCs. The receptors shown here come from a man aged 50-59 years in good health and CMV-seropositive.

The DNA of the CDR3 is TGTGCCAGCAGCCCAGCTAGCGGGAGTTCGGATGAGCAGTTCTTC. Translated: CASSPASGSSDEQFF. The chain employs TRBV7-6 and TRBJ2-1, with 10 bases identical to TRBD2. The CDR3 has 15 residues. Germline loops: CDR1 SGHVS, CDR2 FNYEAQ. With V trimmed by 5 bases and J by 8 bases, 9 bases remained unmatched. Supplemented by reference TRBV7-6 and TRBJ2-1, the full variable domain reads GAGVSQSPRYKVTKRGQDVALRCDPISGHVSLYWYRQALGQGPEFLTYFNYEAQQDKSGLPNDRFSAERPEGSISTLTIQRTEQRDSAMYRCASSPASGSSDEQFFGPGTRLTVL.

V gene TRBV4-2 combines with J gene TRBJ2-1; D might be TRBD2 (6 bases). The germline gives CDR1 LGHNA, CDR2 YNFKEQ. The length of the CDR3 is 14 residues. V lost 2 bases and J 8 bases, leaving 13 bases between the germline ends. The DNA of the CDR3 is TGTGCCAGCAGCCAACTAACTAGCTCTCATGAGCAGTTCTTC. Its protein product is CASSQLTSSHEQFF.

The chain couples TRBV19 to TRBJ2-3; 8 nucleotides match TRBD1. The V gene's germline CDR1 is LNHDA and CDR2 SQIVND (reference sequence). The CDR3 runs to 14 residues. V was clipped by 3 bases and J by 4 bases; unmatched bases: 3. The CDR3 DNA reads as TGTGCCAGTAGTATTCAACAGGGGGCAGATACGCAGTATTTT. Protein product: CASSIQQGADTQYF.